This record concerns one TCR beta chain sequence. It lacks a known antigen. No clone much larger than this one lies a single base away; base qualities are absent. V sheds 4 bases and J sheds 3 bases, leaving 22 bases between their ends. CDR1 is given as SGHDT and CDR2 as YYEEEE, both from the germline V gene. The CDR3 goes from the cysteine to the phenylalanine over 17 residues. Only the CDR3 region is kept as DNA, spanning 51 bases read in frame from base 1. The data are from a study of blood T cell repertoires in COVID-19 (dated by TCRdb to 2019 to 2021). With regard to the full study: The collaborator samples originated in the United States, Italy and Spain and spanned the acute and convalescent phases of COVID-19. The material from the prospective study consisted of cDNA or gDNA derived from T cells, B-cell-depleted T cells, or PBMCs. Deeply sampled blood TCRbeta repertoires from subjects exposed to, actively infected with, or recovered from COVID-19 were included in the dataset. The repertoires were made available in a free public database intended to serve as a resource for research on the immune response to SARS-CoV-2. The samples were drawn from two sources: the first 160 participants of the ongoing ImmuneRACE study, and approximately 1,300 subjects contributed by 6 global collaborators. The sample metadata nearly always contained a de-identified subject ID, COVID-19 status, age in years and sex. HLA class I and class II types, where available, came from metadata supplied by the sample provider rather than from assay-based typing. Broader findings and caveats from the paper: The amount of clinical and demographic metadata varied by source and participant and was provided uncurated.

The immunoSEQ Assay, a bias-controlled multiplex PCR, was used to amplify TCRbeta CDR3 regions from genomic DNA. Per the original workflow: Nucleated cell counts per sample were estimated from amplification of reference gene primers within the assay. To quantify the absolute abundance of each unique TCRbeta CDR3 rearrangement, sequence reads were collapsed and filtered. For each sample, productive Simpson clonality was calculated by taking the square root of Simpson's diversity index across productive rearrangements. TCRdb re-hosts the immuneACCESS table, in-frame sequences only. Its copies lack some clones; in the studies checked, an unresolved V gene accounts for under half of them, and the cause for the rest is not known. V and J calls and clone size are given by that table; D and trimming were obtained from the DNA. The sample records hundreds of thousands of clones, roughly 91% of which are singletons. The top ten clones comprise 4.3% of the sample.

The collaborating institutions used their own protocols to collect whole blood in K2EDTA tubes. For TCRbeta analysis, collaborators shipped samples as frozen whole blood, isolated PBMCs, or DNA extracted from either of those sample types. Sequencing was done on a sample of peripheral blood. The chain is encoded by TRBV5-6 joined to TRBJ1-1; a tentative D call is TRBD1 (5 bases match). This receptor was obtained from a woman in her thirties with acute or convalescent COVID-19. The bases are TGTGCCAGCAGCGCCCAAGGATGGGGCGGGACTGACACTGAAGCTTTCTTT. Its amino acids are CASSAQGWGGTDTEAFF.